These 7 T cell receptor beta chains originate from one sample sequenced in a study of shared clonotypes between healthy human individuals. Produced via immunoSEQ multiplex PCR; TCRdb's table is partial and in-frame only. The sample has some 2.1 million clones, roughly 96% seen once. Sequenced material: naive CD4+ T cells sorted from blood. Subset meaning: CD45RA+ positively selected. The source of these receptors is a man aged 18 to 35 in good health.

The chain carries TRBV5-1 and TRBJ2-1; 10 positions agree with TRBD2. Germline trimming cut 3 bases from V and 6 bases from J; bases unmatched to any gene: 6. The CDR3 is made up of 15 amino acids. Germline loops: CDR1 SGHRS, CDR2 YFSETQ. Written as DNA, the CDR3 is TGCGCCAGCAGCTACGTAGCGGGGGGCCGCAATGAGCAGTTCTTC. It translates to CASSYVAGGRNEQFF. The full variable domain, with the rest looked up from reference TRBV5-1 and TRBJ2-1, is KAGVTQTPRYLIKTRGQQVTLSCSPISGHRSVSWYQQTPGQGLQFLFEYFSETQRNKGNFPGRFSGRQFSNSRSEMNVSTLELGDSALYLCASSYVAGGRNEQFFGPGTRLTVL.

This chain connects TRBV2 to TRBJ2-5, with D maybe TRBD2 (6 bases). CDR3 length: 13 residues. The V end lost 6 bases, the J end lost 0 bases, and 8 bases lay between the germline ends. Germline loops: CDR1 SNHLY, CDR2 FYNNEI. As DNA, the CDR3 is TGTGCCAGCAGGGAGGGTAACCAAGAGACCCAGTACTTC. Its protein product is CASREGNQETQYF.

Details on this clone: With a much larger clone just one base away, this may be a read error. V usage is TRBV5-4 and J usage is TRBJ1-2; D might be TRBD1 (6 bases). V shed 3 bases and J shed 7 bases, with 16 bases lying between them. Germline V gives CDR1 SGHNT, CDR2 YYREEE (reference sequence). CDR3 length: 14 residues. CDR3: CASSSLQGPGGYTF. As DNA, the CDR3 is TGTGCCAGCAGCTCTCTACAGGGCCCGGGTGGCTACACCTTC. The full variable domain, in which reference TRBV5-4 and TRBJ1-2 provide the parts outside the CDR3, is ETGVTQSPTHLIKTRGQQVTLRCSSQSGHNTVSWYQQALGQGPQFIFQYYREEENGRGNFPPRFSGLQFPNYSSELNVNALELDDSALYLCASSSLQGPGGYTFGSGTRLTVV.

The chain uses TRBV28 and TRBJ2-5, with D hard to call. Trimming pared 6 bases from V and 3 bases from J, leaving 17 bases between. The CDR3 runs to 15 residues. The germline V gene encodes CDR1 MDHEN and CDR2 SYDVKM. CDR3 DNA: TGTGCCAGCAGCAGCCCATCAGTTGGTAAAGAGACCCAGTACTTC. Translated: CASSSPSVGKETQYF. The full variable domain, rest sourced from reference TRBV28 and TRBJ2-5, is DVKVTQSSRYLVKRTGEKVFLECVQDMDHENMFWYRQDPGLGLRLIYFSYDVKMKEKGDIPEGYSVSREKKERFSLILESASTNQTSMYLCASSSPSVGKETQYFGPGTRLLVL.

The chain is built from TRBV5-1 and TRBJ2-3; 11 bases agree with TRBD2. V lost 0 bases to trimming and J lost 5 bases; unmatched junction nucleotides: 2. Germline V gene data show CDR1 as SGHRS and CDR2 as YFSETQ. CDR3 length equals 15 residues. The CDR3 coding sequence is TGCGCCAGCAGCTTGGGACTAGCGGGGCAAGATACGCAGTATTTT. Protein product: CASSLGLAGQDTQYF.

V is TRBV6-6 and J is TRBJ2-7; TRBD2 is a possible D gene (6 bases). This CDR3 has 16 amino acids. Germline CDR1 reads MNHNY; CDR2 reads SVGAGI (reference sequence). V lost 4 bases to trimming and J lost 0 bases, with 16 bases between them. For the CDR3, the DNA is TGTGCCAGCAGTTTCGAAAAGCGGGCTGGCTCCTACGAGCAGTACTTC. Amino acids: CASSFEKRAGSYEQYF.

This rearrangement joins TRBV5-1 to TRBJ2-2, with D hard to call. V was clipped by 1 base and J by 3 bases, with 7 bases between them. Germline V gene lookup returns CDR1 SGHRS and CDR2 YFSETQ. The CDR3 contains 14 residues. The CDR3 protein is CASSLFTDTGELFF. The CDR3 DNA is TGCGCCAGCAGCTTGTTTACAGACACCGGGGAGCTGTTTTTT. Full variable domain (remainder filled in from reference TRBV5-1 and TRBJ2-2): KAGVTQTPRYLIKTRGQQVTLSCSPISGHRSVSWYQQTPGQGLQFLFEYFSETQRNKGNFPGRFSGRQFSNSRSEMNVSTLELGDSALYLCASSLFTDTGELFFGEGSRLTVL.